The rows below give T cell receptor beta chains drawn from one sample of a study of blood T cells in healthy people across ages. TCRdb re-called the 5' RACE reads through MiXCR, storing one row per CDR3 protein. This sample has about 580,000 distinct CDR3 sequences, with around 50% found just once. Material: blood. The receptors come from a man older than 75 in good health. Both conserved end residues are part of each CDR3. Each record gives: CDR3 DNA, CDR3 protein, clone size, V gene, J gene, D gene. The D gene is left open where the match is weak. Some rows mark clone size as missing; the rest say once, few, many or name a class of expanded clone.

CDR3nt: TGTGCCAGCATAGGGACACTAGCCTACGAGCAGTACTTC
CDR3aa: CASIGTLAYEQYF
abundance: few
v_gene: TRBV28
j_gene: TRBJ2-7
d_gene: .

CDR3nt: TGTGCCAGCAGCTTACTAGCGAACTACAATGAGCAGTTCTTC
CDR3aa: CASSLLANYNEQFF
abundance: .
v_gene: TRBV7-3
j_gene: TRBJ2-1
d_gene: .

CDR3nt: TGTGCCAGCAGCTTAAGGGGGCACGAGCAGTACTTC
CDR3aa: CASSLRGHEQYF
abundance: .
v_gene: TRBV13
j_gene: TRBJ2-7
d_gene: TRBD1

CDR3nt: TGTGCCAGCTCACCCACAGGCCCCATGGGAGATACGCAGTATTTT
CDR3aa: CASSPTGPMGDTQYF
abundance: .
v_gene: TRBV18
j_gene: TRBJ2-3
d_gene: .

CDR3nt: TGTGCCAGCAGTTTGCTAGCGGGAGGGCCGTATGAGCAGTTCTTC
CDR3aa: CASSLLAGGPYEQFF
abundance: once
v_gene: TRBV6-2/TRBV6-3
j_gene: TRBJ2-1
d_gene: TRBD2

CDR3nt: TGTGCCAGCAGCCATCCGCTTACGGGGGAGAGGGGTCAGCCCCAGCATTTT
CDR3aa: CASSHPLTGERGQPQHF
abundance: .
v_gene: TRBV6-6
j_gene: TRBJ1-5
d_gene: .

CDR3nt: TGTGCCAGCAGCTTGGCAGGGGCCCAGTACTTC
CDR3aa: CASSLAGAQYF
abundance: few
v_gene: TRBV12-3/TRBV12-4
j_gene: TRBJ2-5
d_gene: .

CDR3nt: TGCGCCAGCAGCCGAAGTCGGAGGGACCCTAATTCACCCCTCCACTTT
CDR3aa: CASSRSRRDPNSPLHF
abundance: .
v_gene: TRBV4-1
j_gene: TRBJ1-6
d_gene: .

CDR3nt: TGTGCCAGCAGCCAAGATCTAACAGCTGCGGCAGATACGCAGTATTTT
CDR3aa: CASSQDLTAAADTQYF
abundance: .
v_gene: TRBV3-1
j_gene: TRBJ2-3
d_gene: .

CDR3nt: TGTGCCAGCAGCTTCCGGACTAGCGGTACCTCAGATACGCAGTATTTT
CDR3aa: CASSFRTSGTSDTQYF
abundance: .
v_gene: TRBV7-2
j_gene: TRBJ2-3
d_gene: TRBD2

CDR3nt: TGCAGTGCTAGGACGGACAGGGTCCACGAGCAGTACTTC
CDR3aa: CSARTDRVHEQYF
abundance: .
v_gene: TRBV20-1
j_gene: TRBJ2-7
d_gene: TRBD1

CDR3nt: TGTGCCAGCAGCTTAGAAGTTAGGGACTTTGAGCAGTTCTTC
CDR3aa: CASSLEVRDFEQFF
abundance: few
v_gene: TRBV7-9
j_gene: TRBJ2-1
d_gene: .

CDR3nt: TGCAGTGCTAGAGTCGGGACAGGTAACTACGAGCAGTACTTC
CDR3aa: CSARVGTGNYEQYF
abundance: many
v_gene: TRBV20-1
j_gene: TRBJ2-7
d_gene: TRBD1

CDR3nt: TGCGCCTCCGGGACTAGCGGTAGCACAGATACGCAGTATTTT
CDR3aa: CASGTSGSTDTQYF
abundance: .
v_gene: TRBV4-3
j_gene: TRBJ2-3
d_gene: TRBD2

CDR3nt: TGTGCCAGCTCACCAGCCCAGACCCGGGGCGAGCAGTTCTTC
CDR3aa: CASSPAQTRGEQFF
abundance: .
v_gene: TRBV18
j_gene: TRBJ2-1
d_gene: .

CDR3nt: TGCAGTGCAGAGTGGGGGGATACGCAGTATTTT
CDR3aa: CSAEWGDTQYF
abundance: .
v_gene: TRBV20-1
j_gene: TRBJ2-3
d_gene: .

CDR3nt: TGTGCCAGCAGGCCACTAGCGGGAGTAAATGAGCAGTTCTTC
CDR3aa: CASRPLAGVNEQFF
abundance: few
v_gene: TRBV28
j_gene: TRBJ2-1
d_gene: TRBD2

CDR3nt: TGTGCCAGCAGTGAGACCTGGGACATCGATGGCTACACCTTC
CDR3aa: CASSETWDIDGYTF
abundance: .
v_gene: TRBV2
j_gene: TRBJ1-2
d_gene: .

CDR3nt: TGTGCCAGCAGTTCCCCCAGGGAATACTATGGCTACACCTTC
CDR3aa: CASSSPREYYGYTF
abundance: few
v_gene: TRBV28
j_gene: TRBJ1-2
d_gene: .

CDR3nt: TGTGCCAGCAGTTTCGCAGGGATCGAGCAGTACTTC
CDR3aa: CASSFAGIEQYF
abundance: .
v_gene: TRBV12-3/TRBV12-4
j_gene: TRBJ2-7
d_gene: .

CDR3nt: TGTGCCAGCTCACCAAGAACAGTTACCTCTGGGGCCAACGTCCTGACTTTC
CDR3aa: CASSPRTVTSGANVLTF
abundance: few
v_gene: TRBV18
j_gene: TRBJ2-6
d_gene: .

CDR3nt: TGTGCCAGCAGCTTCCATTTGGTGACGGACGGAGGGCAGTTCTTC
CDR3aa: CASSFHLVTDGGQFF
abundance: .
v_gene: TRBV7-2
j_gene: TRBJ2-1
d_gene: .

CDR3nt: TGTGCTAGTGGAAGGGGCAGGGGGAGAACTGAAGCTTTCTTT
CDR3aa: CASGRGRGRTEAFF
abundance: .
v_gene: TRBV12-5
j_gene: TRBJ1-1
d_gene: TRBD1

CDR3nt: TGTGCCAGCAGCCAGAGACCGCTAACTAATGAAAAACTGTTTTTT
CDR3aa: CASSQRPLTNEKLFF
abundance: .
v_gene: TRBV9
j_gene: TRBJ1-4
d_gene: .

CDR3nt: TGTGCCAGCAGTGAATATGGGCTAGCGGGGACAGCAGATACGCAGTATTTT
CDR3aa: CASSEYGLAGTADTQYF
abundance: .
v_gene: TRBV25-1
j_gene: TRBJ2-3
d_gene: TRBD2

CDR3nt: TGTGCCAGCAGCCCCCAGGATGGGGGCCTAACCTATGGCTACACCTTC
CDR3aa: CASSPQDGGLTYGYTF
abundance: .
v_gene: TRBV7-9
j_gene: TRBJ1-2
d_gene: .

CDR3nt: TGTGCCACCAGCAGAGGACGGGGTAGCACAGATACGCAGTATTTT
CDR3aa: CATSRGRGSTDTQYF
abundance: .
v_gene: TRBV15
j_gene: TRBJ2-3
d_gene: .

CDR3nt: TGCGCCAGCAGCCGAGCTCTACGGCCAGGGGCTGTCACTGAAGCTTTCTTT
CDR3aa: CASSRALRPGAVTEAFF
abundance: .
v_gene: TRBV4-3
j_gene: TRBJ1-1
d_gene: .

CDR3nt: TGTGCCAGCAGCTTAGTGGTGTCGGCTGCCAGGGGGGCGCAGTATTTT
CDR3aa: CASSLVVSAARGAQYF
abundance: .
v_gene: TRBV7-2
j_gene: TRBJ2-3
d_gene: .

CDR3nt: TGTACCAGCAGTTACAGCGCAGGGGTGACCCCAGATACGCAGTATTTT
CDR3aa: CTSSYSAGVTPDTQYF
abundance: .
v_gene: TRBV6-6
j_gene: TRBJ2-3
d_gene: .

CDR3nt: TGTGCCATCAGTGAGGGGGTAAAAAGCTCCTACGAGCAGTACTTC
CDR3aa: CAISEGVKSSYEQYF
abundance: once
v_gene: TRBV10-3
j_gene: TRBJ2-7
d_gene: .

CDR3nt: TGTGCCAGCAGTTTCCGGGGATATGGCAAAAACATTCAGTACTTC
CDR3aa: CASSFRGYGKNIQYF
abundance: once
v_gene: TRBV28
j_gene: TRBJ2-4
d_gene: .

CDR3nt: TGTGCCAGCAGTTGGGTCAGAGGGACGCAGTATTTT
CDR3aa: CASSWVRGTQYF
abundance: .
v_gene: TRBV7-2
j_gene: TRBJ2-3
d_gene: .

CDR3nt: TGTGCCAGCAGCTTAGGAGGGGCAACGAAAGAGCAGTACTTC
CDR3aa: CASSLGGATKEQYF
abundance: .
v_gene: TRBV7-2
j_gene: TRBJ2-5
d_gene: .

CDR3nt: TGTGCCAGCAGCCTAGGGGGACATCGGGACTACACCTTC
CDR3aa: CASSLGGHRDYTF
abundance: .
v_gene: TRBV7-2
j_gene: TRBJ1-2
d_gene: .

CDR3nt: TGCAGCGTTGCAGCTAGCGGGACGGGTCTTCGGAACAATGAGCAGTTCTTC
CDR3aa: CSVAASGTGLRNNEQFF
abundance: .
v_gene: TRBV29-1
j_gene: TRBJ2-1
d_gene: TRBD2

CDR3nt: TGTGCCAGCAGTTACTCGGGCGGGAGAGCCGGTCATGAGCAGTTCTTC
CDR3aa: CASSYSGGRAGHEQFF
abundance: .
v_gene: TRBV6-5
j_gene: TRBJ2-1
d_gene: TRBD2

CDR3nt: TGTGCCAGCTCACCAGGGGTTCCTAGCACAGATACGCAGTATTTT
CDR3aa: CASSPGVPSTDTQYF
abundance: .
v_gene: TRBV18
j_gene: TRBJ2-3
d_gene: .

CDR3nt: TGTGCCAGCAGCATGTTAGCGGGGGCGCAGGTAGTGAGCTCCTACAATGAGCAGTTCTTC
CDR3aa: CASSMLAGAQVVSSYNEQFF
abundance: .
v_gene: TRBV7-2
j_gene: TRBJ2-1
d_gene: TRBD2

CDR3nt: TGTGCCAGCAGCTTGCGACCAGGGGTGCATCAGCCCCAGCATTTT
CDR3aa: CASSLRPGVHQPQHF
abundance: .
v_gene: TRBV5-6
j_gene: TRBJ1-5
d_gene: .

CDR3nt: TGTGCCAGCAGCCTCCACCCAACTAGCGGGGGCCGCGAGCAGTACTTC
CDR3aa: CASSLHPTSGGREQYF
abundance: .
v_gene: TRBV7-2
j_gene: TRBJ2-7
d_gene: TRBD2

CDR3nt: TGTGCCAGCAGCCATCGGAACAAGAAATACAATGAGCAGTTCTTC
CDR3aa: CASSHRNKKYNEQFF
abundance: .
v_gene: TRBV7-9
j_gene: TRBJ2-1
d_gene: .

CDR3nt: TGCAGTGCAACCGGGACTAGCATTCAGTACTTC
CDR3aa: CSATGTSIQYF
abundance: .
v_gene: TRBV20-1
j_gene: TRBJ2-4
d_gene: TRBD2

CDR3nt: TGTGCCAGCAGGGCGGGGCCCTTGAACACTGAAGCTTTCTTT
CDR3aa: CASRAGPLNTEAFF
abundance: many
v_gene: TRBV6-5
j_gene: TRBJ1-1
d_gene: .

CDR3nt: TGCAGTGCTAGAGTGTTTGAGGTACGGGTAGAGACCCAGTACTTC
CDR3aa: CSARVFEVRVETQYF
abundance: .
v_gene: TRBV20-1
j_gene: TRBJ2-5
d_gene: .

CDR3nt: TGTGCCAGCAGGGTATTTAGCGGGGGGTCCTACGAGCGGTACTTC
CDR3aa: CASRVFSGGSYERYF
abundance: once
v_gene: TRBV6-6
j_gene: TRBJ2-5
d_gene: TRBD2

CDR3nt: TGCAGTGCTAGTCCACAGGGGGCTCTGGGGAACACTGAAGCTTTCTTT
CDR3aa: CSASPQGALGNTEAFF
abundance: .
v_gene: TRBV20-1
j_gene: TRBJ1-1
d_gene: TRBD1

CDR3nt: TGCGCCAGCGGGGGGGCGGCAGAGAACACTGAAGCTTTCTTT
CDR3aa: CASGGAAENTEAFF
abundance: .
v_gene: TRBV10-2
j_gene: TRBJ1-1
d_gene: .

CDR3nt: TGTGCCAGCAGCCTCGAACCGGGACAGGGGGCCGGTGGCTACACCTTC
CDR3aa: CASSLEPGQGAGGYTF
abundance: .
v_gene: TRBV3-1
j_gene: TRBJ1-2
d_gene: TRBD1

CDR3nt: TGCAGTGCTAGAGAAGGGCTAGCGGGAGTACTTGAGCAGTACTTC
CDR3aa: CSAREGLAGVLEQYF
abundance: .
v_gene: TRBV20-1
j_gene: TRBJ2-5
d_gene: TRBD2

CDR3nt: TGTGCCAGCAGCTCCCGGTGGGGCTACGAGCAGTACTTC
CDR3aa: CASSSRWGYEQYF
abundance: .
v_gene: TRBV7-2
j_gene: TRBJ2-7
d_gene: .

CDR3nt: TGTGCCAGCAGCCGCAGGGGGCTGCACAATGAGCAGTTCTTC
CDR3aa: CASSRRGLHNEQFF
abundance: .
v_gene: TRBV7-2
j_gene: TRBJ2-1
d_gene: TRBD1

CDR3nt: TGTGCCAGCAGCGTGGGGACAGGGGGGCGGTTGCAAGAGACCCAGTACTTC
CDR3aa: CASSVGTGGRLQETQYF
abundance: .
v_gene: TRBV9
j_gene: TRBJ2-5
d_gene: TRBD1

CDR3nt: TGTGCCAGCAGCTTATCCGGCCAGATCAGCTCCTACGAGCAGTACTTC
CDR3aa: CASSLSGQISSYEQYF
abundance: .
v_gene: TRBV7-9
j_gene: TRBJ2-7
d_gene: .

CDR3nt: TGCAGTGCGGGAGGGGACAGAACCTACGAGCAGTACTTC
CDR3aa: CSAGGDRTYEQYF
abundance: few
v_gene: TRBV20-1
j_gene: TRBJ2-7
d_gene: .

CDR3nt: TGTGCCAGCAGTGCCGGACAGGGAACCACTGAAGCTTTCTTT
CDR3aa: CASSAGQGTTEAFF
abundance: .
v_gene: TRBV6-5
j_gene: TRBJ1-1
d_gene: TRBD1

CDR3nt: TGTGCCAGCTCCTGGGACAAGGAATACACTGAAGCTTTCTTT
CDR3aa: CASSWDKEYTEAFF
abundance: .
v_gene: TRBV12-3/TRBV12-4
j_gene: TRBJ1-1
d_gene: .

CDR3nt: TGTGCCAGCAGCCAAAGCTCCGGGGCTGGCTACACCTTC
CDR3aa: CASSQSSGAGYTF
abundance: .
v_gene: TRBV3-1
j_gene: TRBJ1-2
d_gene: .

CDR3nt: TGTGCCAGCAGTTATGAATGGATTGCCCAGTACTTC
CDR3aa: CASSYEWIAQYF
abundance: .
v_gene: TRBV6-5
j_gene: TRBJ2-5
d_gene: .